These 18 T cell receptor beta chains share one sample of origin, sequenced in a study of multiple sclerosis patients with progressive multifocal leukoencephalopathy. Produced via immunoSEQ multiplex PCR; TCRdb's table is partial and in-frame only. The table records some 31,000 clones, less than 90% of them present only once. Time point given: time of PML onset. Specimen: PBMCs, collected from a patient treated with natalizumab. Receptors originate from a human donor with progressive multifocal leukoencephalopathy.

The rearrangement joins TRBV6-6 to TRBJ1-4; D not certain. This CDR3 region has 14 residues. V was trimmed by 7 bases and J by 4 bases, leaving 13 bases between them. CDR1 is MNHNY, CDR2 SVGAGI, per germline (reference sequence). The chain's CDR3 is CASIQRSNNEKLFF. CDR3 DNA: TGTGCCAGCATCCAGAGGAGTAATAATGAAAAACTGTTTTTT.

V usage is TRBV7-2 and J usage is TRBJ2-7; D unclear. The CDR3 runs to 13 residues. V was cut by 10 bases and J by 1 base, with 14 bases left in between. CDR1 SGHTA and CDR2 FQGNSA come from the germline V gene. The CDR3 sequence: CATRGQTSYEQYF. The CDR3 DNA reads as TGTGCCACCCGAGGTCAGACTTCCTACGAGCAGTACTTC.

This chain connects TRBV5-4 to TRBJ2-1; D ambiguous. This CDR3 spans 14 amino acids. Trimming shortened V by 0 bases and J by 5 bases, and 9 bases separated the two germline ends. CDR1 SGHNT and CDR2 YYREEE come from the germline V gene (reference sequence). CDR3: CASSLEGYDNEQFF. The CDR3 coding sequence is TGTGCCAGCAGCTTGGAAGGGTACGACAATGAGCAGTTCTTC.

The chain links TRBV29-1 to TRBJ1-1; D gene unclear. The CDR3 covers 11 residues. V was pared by 6 bases and J by 8 bases, with 13 bases between. Germline V lookup: CDR1 SQVTM, CDR2 ANQGSEA. In DNA form, the CDR3 reads TGCAGCGTCTACGAGGGCCCCGAAGCTTTCTTT. Amino acid sequence: CSVYEGPEAFF.

In its sample, this clone was seen once. The chain combines TRBV9 with TRBJ2-5; D call uncertain. The CDR3 has 12 residues. The V end lost 3 bases, the J end lost 3 bases, and 6 bases lay between the germline ends. Germline CDR1 is SGDLS and CDR2 is YYNGEE. The CDR3, as DNA: TGTGCCAGCAGCGGCCCGGAAGAGACCCAGTACTTC. As protein: CASSGPEETQYF.

V usage is TRBV29-1 and J usage is TRBJ1-2; D ambiguous. Trimming pared 1 base from V and 3 bases from J, leaving 12 bases between. The CDR3 is 14 amino acids. Germline V gene sequence: CDR1 SQVTM, CDR2 ANQGSEA. The CDR3 DNA follows: TGCAGCGTTGAAGGGAGAGAAAACGACTATGGCTACACCTTC. It codes for CSVEGRENDYGYTF.

Only a few counts were recorded for this clone. V gene TRBV28 combines with J gene TRBJ2-2; tentatively, D is TRBD1 (6 bases). Looked up from germline, CDR1 is MDHEN and CDR2 is SYDVKM. Trimming shortened V by 7 bases and J by 1 base, and 13 bases separated the two germline ends. This CDR3 is 15 amino acids long. CDR3 nucleotide sequence: TGTGCCAGCAAAACCGGGACAAAGAACACCGGGGAGCTGTTTTTT. It specifies CASKTGTKNTGELFF.

This clone was recorded once. The chain joins TRBV30 to TRBJ2-2; TRBD1 or TRBD2 may be the D gene (5 bases each). The CDR3 consists of 13 residues. V lost 2 bases, J lost 4 bases, and 8 bases lay in between. CDR1 and CDR2 from the germline V gene are GTSNPN and SVGIG (reference sequence). The CDR3 loop reads CAWSRDLTGELFF. CDR3 sequence (DNA): TGTGCCTGGAGTCGGGACCTCACCGGGGAGCTGTTTTTT.

The chain uses TRBV6-6 and TRBJ1-5, with D uncertain. CDR3 size: 11 residues. Germline V gene data show CDR1 as MNHNY and CDR2 as SVGAGI (reference sequence). The V end lost 7 bases, the J end lost 7 bases, and 8 bases lay between the germline ends. CDR3 sequence (DNA): TGTGCCAGCACCTCCGGCCAGCCCCAGCATTTT. As protein: CASTSGQPQHF.

The chain uses TRBV5-1 and TRBJ2-2; 7 nucleotides align to TRBD2. Germline assignment: CDR1 SGHRS and CDR2 YFSETQ. The V and J ends lost 5 bases and 0 bases, in that order; junction bases with no gene match: 10. CDR3 length equals 17 residues. The CDR3 DNA reads TGCGCCAGCAGTTCGCAAGGGACTACCTCGAACACCGGGGAGCTGTTTTTT. Its translation is CASSSQGTTSNTGELFF.

To note about this clone: Other DNA sequences in the same sample also yield this CDR3. The chain recombines TRBV9 with TRBJ1-1, with a weak D call TRBD1 (5 bases). Germline V gene sequence: CDR1 SGDLS, CDR2 YYNGEE. With 4 bases removed from V and 1 base from J, the gap between germline ends came to 17 bases. The CDR3 sequence is 16 residues long. CDR3 sequence: CASSPGGGLTNTEAFF. For the CDR3, the DNA is TGTGCCAGCAGCCCTGGGGGGGGATTGACGAACACTGAAGCTTTCTTT.

J is TRBJ1-2 and V is TRBV7-2, with 8 bases lining up with TRBD1. The germline CDR1 and CDR2 sequences are SGHTA and FQGNSA. This CDR3 contains 13 residues. The V and J ends lost 5 bases and 8 bases, in that order; junction bases with no gene match: 7. The CDR3 region is CASSRPGGWGYTF. The CDR3, as DNA: TGTGCCAGCAGCCGACCAGGGGGCTGGGGCTACACCTTC.

This chain uses TRBV30 with TRBJ1-1, with a possible D match to TRBD1 (6 bases). This CDR3 contains 15 residues. V lost 3 bases to trimming and J lost 3 bases, with 17 bases between them. CDR1 and CDR2 from the germline V gene are GTSNPN and SVGIG (reference sequence). CDR3 residues: CAWRPRGGGYTEAFF. DNA for the CDR3: TGTGCCTGGAGGCCACGGGGAGGGGGTTACACTGAAGCTTTCTTT.

This chain uses TRBV5-4 with TRBJ2-2; TRBD2 matches 9 bases. In germline, CDR1 is SGHNT, CDR2 YYREEE (reference sequence). V gave up 4 bases and J gave up 4 bases; unmatched junction bases: 2. The length of the CDR3 is 14 residues. CDR3 residues: CASSGTSSTGELFF. CDR3 sequence (DNA): TGTGCCAGCAGCGGGACTAGCTCCACCGGGGAGCTGTTTTTT.

The chain joins TRBV19 to TRBJ1-1; D gene uncertain. CDR3 length: 18 residues. V was clipped by 5 bases and J by 7 bases, with 29 bases between them. CDR1 and CDR2 from the germline V gene are LNHDA and SQIVND (reference sequence). Here the CDR3 DNA reads TGTGCCAGTAGTGCAATCAACGTGGTGGCGGACCCAGCCTTTGAAGCTTTCTTT. This sequence encodes CASSAINVVADPAFEAFF.

The rearrangement uses TRBV5-1 and TRBJ2-2; 12 positions agree with TRBD2. Germline CDR1 reads SGHRS; CDR2 reads YFSETQ. Germline trimming cut 3 bases from V and 2 bases from J; bases unmatched to any gene: 2. The CDR3 totals 16 residues. DNA of the CDR3: TGCGCCAGCAGCTCGGGACTAGCGGGTAACACCGGGGAGCTGTTTTTT. It codes for CASSSGLAGNTGELFF.

The gene calls are TRBV7-2 and TRBJ1-5; no definite D call. Trimming pared 5 bases from V and 0 bases from J, leaving 11 bases between. Germline CDR1 and CDR2: SGHTA and FQGNSA. CDR3 size: 15 residues. The CDR3 DNA is TGTGCCAGCAGCGCCACGGCTAATAGCAATCAGCCCCAGCATTTT. Its translation: CASSATANSNQPQHF. Together with reference TRBV7-2 and TRBJ1-5, the CDR3 gives the full variable domain: GAGVSQSPSNKVTEKGKDVELRCDPISGHTALYWYRQSLGQGLEFLIYFQGNSAPDKSGLPSDRFSAERTGGSVSTLTIQRTQQEDSAVYLCASSATANSNQPQHFGDGTRLSIL.

J is TRBJ1-4 and V is TRBV14; D uncertain. The germline CDR1 and CDR2 sequences are SGHDN and FVKESK. V was trimmed by 3 bases and J by 0 bases, leaving 8 bases between them. This CDR3 spans 15 amino acids. In DNA form, the CDR3 reads TGTGCCAGCAGCCACATCAGATCAACTAATGAAAAACTGTTTTTT. Its translation: CASSHIRSTNEKLFF.